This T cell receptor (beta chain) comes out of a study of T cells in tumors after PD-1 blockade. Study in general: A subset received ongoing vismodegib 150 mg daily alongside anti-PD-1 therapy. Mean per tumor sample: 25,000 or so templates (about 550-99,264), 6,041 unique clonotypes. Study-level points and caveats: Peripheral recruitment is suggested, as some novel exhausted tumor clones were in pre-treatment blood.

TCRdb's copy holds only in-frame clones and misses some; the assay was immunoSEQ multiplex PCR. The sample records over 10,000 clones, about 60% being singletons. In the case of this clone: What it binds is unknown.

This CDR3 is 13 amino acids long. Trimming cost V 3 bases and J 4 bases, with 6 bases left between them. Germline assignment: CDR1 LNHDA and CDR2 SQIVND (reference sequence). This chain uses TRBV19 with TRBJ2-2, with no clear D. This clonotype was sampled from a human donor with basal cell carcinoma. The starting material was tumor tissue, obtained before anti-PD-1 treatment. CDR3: CASSMTSTGELFF. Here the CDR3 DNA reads TGTGCCAGTAGTATGACATCCACCGGGGAGCTGTTTTTT.